Listed here are 15 T cell receptor beta chains from one sample, sequenced in a study of blood T cells in healthy people across ages. Combining a sample-barcoded 5' primer with a J-beta primer mix, a second PCR ran for 7 to 11 cycles. TCRdb re-derived calls from the 5' RACE reads in MiXCR, one entry per CDR3 protein. The profile covers approximately 820,000 distinct CDR3 sequences, with roughly 44% appearing a single time and approximately 19% taken by the ten largest. Source material: blood. These receptors came from a man between 60 and 70 years old in good health.

This clonotype has a handful of counts. The CDR3 DNA follows: TGTGCCACCAGCAGGGGAAATAATGAAAAACTGTTTTTT. Its translation is CATSRGNNEKLFF. V and J are TRBV15 and TRBJ1-4, with D uncertain. The CDR3 has 13 residues. Trimming removed 3 bases at V and 4 bases at J, with 6 bases between. The germline V gene encodes CDR1 LNHNV and CDR2 YYDKDF (reference sequence).

This chain joins TRBV5-1 and TRBJ1-6; no clear D gene. The germline V gene has CDR1 SGHRS and CDR2 YFSETQ. The CDR3 is 15 residues long. The V end lost 0 bases, the J end lost 4 bases, and 8 bases lay between the germline ends. The CDR3 nucleotides are TGCGCCAGCAGCTTGGGAGCCACATATAATTCACCCCTCCACTTT. Its protein is CASSLGATYNSPLHF.

This clonotype came up a few times. This rearrangement joins TRBV7-2 to TRBJ2-5, with 8 bases identical to TRBD2. The CDR3 has 15 residues. J lost 2 bases, V lost 2 bases, and 4 bases had no gene match. CDR1 SGHTA and CDR2 FQGNSA come from the germline V gene. CDR3 nucleotide sequence: TGTGCCAGCAGCTTACTAGCGGGTAAACAAGAGACCCAGTACTTC. Translated, it gives CASSLLAGKQETQYF.

V usage is TRBV5-1 and J usage is TRBJ2-1; TRBD1 is a possible D gene (5 bases). The V and J ends lost 4 bases and 9 bases respectively, with 11 bases between them. Per the germline V gene, CDR1 is SGHRS and CDR2 is YFSETQ. This CDR3 has 12 amino acids. CDR3 loop: CASSEDSSEQFF. The CDR3 nucleotides read TGCGCCAGCAGCGAAGACAGTTCTGAGCAGTTCTTC.

The J gene is TRBJ1-2, the V gene TRBV20-1; TRBD1 agrees at 8 bases. The junction had 14 bases not matched to a gene; V was cut back by 0 bases and J by 8 bases. Germline values: CDR1 DFQATT, CDR2 SNEGSKA (reference sequence). The CDR3 is 16 residues long. The CDR3 is CSARDPDRGKVKGYTF. CDR3 nucleotides: TGCAGTGCTAGAGATCCCGACAGGGGAAAAGTGAAGGGCTACACCTTC.

The rearrangement links TRBV5-1 to TRBJ2-3, with 9 bases fitting TRBD2. The CDR3 totals 16 residues. V trimming: 4 bases; J trimming: 1 base; junction bases outside the gene matches: 7. The germline V gene has CDR1 SGHRS and CDR2 YFSETQ. CDR3 nucleotide sequence: TGCGCCAGCAGCCCACTGACTAGCGGACGCACAGATACGCAGTATTTT. It yields the protein CASSPLTSGRTDTQYF.

The rearrangement links TRBV6-1 to TRBJ2-3; D gene uncertain. CDR1 and CDR2 from the germline V gene are MNHNS and SASEGT. This CDR3 comprises 13 residues. V gave up 5 bases and J gave up 3 bases, with 9 bases separating them. For the CDR3, the DNA is TGTGCCAGCAGTTTGGCGCATACAGATACGCAGTATTTT. Its translation is CASSLAHTDTQYF.

This clonotype was detected only a few times. The rearrangement uses TRBV20-1 and TRBJ1-6; 8 bases fit TRBD1. The ends lost 6 bases at V and 10 bases at J; junction bases unmatched: 5. The CDR3 contains 12 residues. Germline V CDR1 and CDR2: DFQATT, SNEGSKA (reference sequence). CDR3 protein: CSARTGKSPLHF. The CDR3 nucleotides read TGCAGTGCCCGGACAGGGAAATCACCCCTCCACTTT.

This clonotype was seen more than once but under ten times. The rearrangement joins TRBV7-2 to TRBJ2-1; D is possibly TRBD1 (6 bases). Germline V gene lookup returns CDR1 SGHTA and CDR2 FQGNSA. V was trimmed by 6 bases and J by 4 bases, leaving 22 bases between them. The length of the CDR3 is 17 residues. CDR3 DNA: TGTGCCAGCAGACCCAGAAACGACAGGTCTGGATACAATGAGCAGTTCTTC. It encodes CASRPRNDRSGYNEQFF.

The chain links TRBV7-9 to TRBJ2-5; TRBD1 aligns across 10 bases. Germline V gene lookup returns CDR1 SEHNR and CDR2 FQNEAQ (reference sequence). The V and J ends lost 0 bases and 11 bases, in that order; junction bases with no gene match: 6. This CDR3 is 14 amino acids long. CDR3 loop: CASSLAKGTGEQYF. CDR3 DNA sequence: TGTGCCAGCAGCTTAGCGAAGGGGACAGGGGAGCAGTACTTC.

This clonotype was observed at least ten times. The chain couples TRBV29-1 to TRBJ2-5; a possible D gene is TRBD1 (6 bases). Germline V gene data show CDR1 as SQVTM and CDR2 as ANQGSEA. V lost 0 bases and J 5 bases, leaving 13 bases between the germline ends. The CDR3 loop spans 14 amino acids. Here the CDR3 DNA reads TGCAGCGTTGAAGACAGGGGATCAAGCGAGACCCAGTACTTC. Protein sequence: CSVEDRGSSETQYF. The variable domain in full, with the rest retrieved from reference TRBV29-1 and TRBJ2-5, is SAVISQKPSRDICQRGTSLTIQCQVDSQVTMMFWYRQQPGQSLTLIATANQGSEATYESGFVIDKFPISRPNLTFSTLTVSNMSPEDSSIYLCSVEDRGSSETQYFGPGTRLLVL.

This chain connects TRBV7-8 to TRBJ2-5, with 9 bases aligning to TRBD2. The CDR3 spans 16 residues. Trimming took 2 bases from V and 5 from J; bases not matched to a gene: 9. The germline CDR1 and CDR2 sequences are SGHVS and FQNEAQ. The CDR3: CASSLFAGGAGETQYF. The DNA for the CDR3 is TGTGCCAGCAGCTTATTCGCGGGGGGGGCTGGGGAGACCCAGTACTTC.

This clonotype was detected many times. CDR3 in amino acids: CASSLPGQGTWYF. The CDR3 DNA reads as TGTGCCAGCAGCTTACCGGGACAGGGGACTTGGTACTTC. The chain recombines TRBV7-2 with TRBJ2-7; the match to TRBD1 covers 10 bases. This CDR3 is built from 13 residues. The V and J ends lost 2 bases and 12 bases, in that order; junction bases with no gene match: 7. Germline values: CDR1 SGHTA, CDR2 FQGNSA.

This chain joins TRBV20-1 and TRBJ1-3; no clear D gene. Trimming stripped 0 bases from V and 1 base from J, with 4 bases between. The CDR3 is 13 amino acids. Germline-derived CDR1 and CDR2 are DFQATT and SNEGSKA (reference sequence). The CDR3 DNA follows: TGCAGTGCTAGAGATGTTTCTGGAAACACCATATATTTT. This translates into CSARDVSGNTIYF.

The rearrangement links TRBV24-1 to TRBJ2-3, with TRBD1 as a possible D gene (5 bases). V was trimmed by 0 bases and J by 6 bases, leaving 15 bases between them. Germline CDR1 KGHDR, CDR2 SFDVKD. The CDR3 spans 16 residues. CDR3 region: CATSDLEFAGLDTQYF. The CDR3 nucleotides are TGTGCCACCAGTGATTTGGAGTTTGCAGGGTTGGATACGCAGTATTTT.